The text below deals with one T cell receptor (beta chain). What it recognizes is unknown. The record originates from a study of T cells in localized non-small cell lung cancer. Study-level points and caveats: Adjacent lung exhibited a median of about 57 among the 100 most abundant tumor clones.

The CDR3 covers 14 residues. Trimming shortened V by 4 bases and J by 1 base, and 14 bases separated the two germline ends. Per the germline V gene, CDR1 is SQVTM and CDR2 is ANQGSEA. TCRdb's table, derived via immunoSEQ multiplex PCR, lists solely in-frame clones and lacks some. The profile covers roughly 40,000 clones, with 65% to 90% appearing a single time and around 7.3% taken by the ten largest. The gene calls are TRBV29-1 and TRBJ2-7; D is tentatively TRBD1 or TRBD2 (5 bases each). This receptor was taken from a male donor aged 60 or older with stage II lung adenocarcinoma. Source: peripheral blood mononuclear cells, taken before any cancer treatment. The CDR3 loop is CSVVTRGLSYEQYF. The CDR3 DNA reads TGCAGCGTTGTCACTAGGGGCTTATCCTACGAGCAGTACTTC.